This T cell receptor beta chain stems from a study of STAT5B mutations in CD4+ large granular lymphocyte leukemia. Repertoires were generated with immunoSEQ multiplex PCR, while TCRdb's copy carries only in-frame clones and drops some. This table holds fewer than 35,000 clones, 70% to 90% found once. The CDR3 totals 14 residues. Germline-derived CDR1 and CDR2 are SGHRS and YFSETQ. The junction had 1 base not matched to a gene; V was cut back by 2 bases and J by 3 bases. Sequenced input: CD4+ T cells from blood buffy coats. J is TRBJ1-4 and V is TRBV5-1; 7 nucleotides line up with TRBD1. The origin of this receptor is a human donor in good health. As DNA, the CDR3 is TGCGCCAGCAGCTTCAGGGGGGCTAATGAAAAACTGTTTTTT. Residues: CASSFRGANEKLFF.